This TCR beta chain was sequenced during a study of metastatic and nonmetastatic thyroid tumors. Looking at the study overall: Thyroid patients, malignant and benign, had repertoires compared across blood and tumor or nodule tissue.

This clone has at least ten counts. The antigen is undetermined. V dropped 5 bases and J dropped 1 base, with 14 bases sitting between them. Germline V gene lookup returns CDR1 MNHNS and CDR2 SASEGT. The CDR3 is 16 amino acids. Authors' processing steps: The study took CDR3 differences across clinicopathological groups and made a distant-metastasis classifier for papillary thyroid cancer from them. TCRdb reprocessed the PCR reads using MiXCR. TCRdb, rather than the study authors, made the V and J calls. The table includes some 16,000 clones, 20% to 25% detected once. Nobody among the patients had been given any treatment before thyroid surgery. Regarding the study as a whole: It was reportedly found that TCR beta diversity was significantly higher in malignant thyroid tumors than in benign nodules, a difference seen in both blood and tumor samples.

The sequenced sample consisted of tumor tissue. V is TRBV6-1 and J is TRBJ1-4; D ambiguous. The clonotype was recovered from a male donor with papillary thyroid cancer or a benign thyroid nodule (not recorded which). Some clones in this sample may be carry-over from other donors' samples. The CDR3 reads CASSLRKGGTNEKLFF. Here the CDR3 DNA reads TGTGCCAGCAGTTTACGGAAAGGTGGAACTAATGAAAAACTGTTTTTT.